This T cell receptor beta chain came from a study of shared clonotypes between healthy human individuals. Study-wide background: The plates for each donor numbered three CD4 naive, three CD4 memory, two CD8 naive and one CD8 memory.

The method was immunoSEQ multiplex PCR; TCRdb's version includes in-frame clones alone and lacks a portion of them. The sample yields about 2.4 million clones, over 85% seen once. Germline CDR1 is LNHNV and CDR2 is YYDKDF (reference sequence). Trimming cost V 0 bases and J 5 bases, with 10 bases left between them. This CDR3 is built from 14 residues. Study observations and caveats: Larger estimated richness was generally seen in naive subsets than in memory subsets.

Of note for this clone: Its specificity is unknown.

The sequence was collected from a man aged 18 to 30 in good health. Some clones in this sample may be carry-over from other donors' samples. The chain carries TRBV15 and TRBJ2-5; D gene unclear. What was sequenced was naive CD4+ T cells from PBMCs. Documented subset: CD45RA+ positively selected. CDR3 DNA: TGTGCCACCAGCAGAGAGTTTCCCCGGGAGACCCAGTACTTC. It encodes CATSREFPRETQYF.